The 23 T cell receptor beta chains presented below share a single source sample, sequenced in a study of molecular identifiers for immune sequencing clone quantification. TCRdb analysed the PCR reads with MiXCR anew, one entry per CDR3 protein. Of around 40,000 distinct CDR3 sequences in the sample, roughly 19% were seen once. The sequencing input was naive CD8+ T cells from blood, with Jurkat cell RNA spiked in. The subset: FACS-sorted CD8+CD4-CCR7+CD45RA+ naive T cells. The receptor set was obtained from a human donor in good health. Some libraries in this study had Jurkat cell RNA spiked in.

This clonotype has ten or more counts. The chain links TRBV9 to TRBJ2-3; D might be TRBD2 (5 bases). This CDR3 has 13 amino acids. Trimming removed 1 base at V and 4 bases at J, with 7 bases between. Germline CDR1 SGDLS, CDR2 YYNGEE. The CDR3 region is CASSVLASDTQYF. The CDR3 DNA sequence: TGTGCCAGCAGCGTATTAGCGTCAGATACGCAGTATTTT.

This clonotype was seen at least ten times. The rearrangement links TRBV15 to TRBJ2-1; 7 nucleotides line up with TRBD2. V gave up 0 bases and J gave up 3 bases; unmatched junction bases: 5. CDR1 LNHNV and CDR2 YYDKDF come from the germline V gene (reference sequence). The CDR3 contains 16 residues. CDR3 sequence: CATSRDLGLIYNEQFF. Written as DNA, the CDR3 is TGTGCCACCAGCAGAGATTTGGGACTAATCTACAATGAGCAGTTCTTC.

The CDR3 sequence: CASSQPVTGNEQFF. The CDR3 nucleotides read TGTGCCAGCAGCCAACCAGTTACAGGCAATGAGCAGTTCTTC. J is TRBJ2-1 and V is TRBV3-1, with a possible D match to TRBD1 (5 bases). Germline CDR1 is LGHDT and CDR2 is YNNKEL (reference sequence). Trimming took 2 bases from V and 6 from J, leaving 11 bases between them. The CDR3 is 14 amino acids.

The CDR3, as DNA: TGTGCCAGCAGCTGGGCTGGACTCACAGATACGCAGTATTTT. It encodes CASSWAGLTDTQYF. The chain couples TRBV7-9 to TRBJ2-3; TRBD2 might be the D (5 bases). V lost 4 bases, J lost 2 bases, and 10 bases lay in between. The CDR3 is 14 residues long. CDR1 is SEHNR, CDR2 FQNEAQ, per germline (reference sequence).

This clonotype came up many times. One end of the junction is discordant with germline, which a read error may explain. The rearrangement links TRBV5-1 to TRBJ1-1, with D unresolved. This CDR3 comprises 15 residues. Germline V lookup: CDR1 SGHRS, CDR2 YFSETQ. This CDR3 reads CASGLSAAMNTEAFF. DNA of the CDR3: TGCGCCAGCGGCTTGTCGGCGGCAATGAACACTGAAGCTTTCTTT.

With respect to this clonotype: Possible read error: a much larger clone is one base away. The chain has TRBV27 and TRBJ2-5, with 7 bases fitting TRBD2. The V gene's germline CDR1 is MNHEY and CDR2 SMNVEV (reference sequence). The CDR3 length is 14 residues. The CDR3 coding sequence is TGTGCCAGCTCCGACCTAGGACTAGAAGAGACCCGGTACTTC. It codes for CASSDLGLEETRYF.

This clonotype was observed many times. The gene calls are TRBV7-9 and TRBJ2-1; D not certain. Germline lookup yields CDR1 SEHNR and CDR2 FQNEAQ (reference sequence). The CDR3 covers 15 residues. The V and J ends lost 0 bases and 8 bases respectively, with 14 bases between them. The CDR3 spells CASSLAGSELDEQFF. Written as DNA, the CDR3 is TGTGCCAGCAGCTTAGCGGGGTCAGAGTTGGATGAGCAGTTCTTC.

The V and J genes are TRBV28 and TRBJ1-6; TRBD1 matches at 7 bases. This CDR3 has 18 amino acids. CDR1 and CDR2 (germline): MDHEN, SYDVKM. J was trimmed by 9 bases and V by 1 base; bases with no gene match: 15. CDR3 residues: CASSLSTDRALGSSPLHF. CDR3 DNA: TGTGCCAGCAGTTTATCAACCGACAGGGCTTTAGGGAGTTCACCCCTCCACTTT.

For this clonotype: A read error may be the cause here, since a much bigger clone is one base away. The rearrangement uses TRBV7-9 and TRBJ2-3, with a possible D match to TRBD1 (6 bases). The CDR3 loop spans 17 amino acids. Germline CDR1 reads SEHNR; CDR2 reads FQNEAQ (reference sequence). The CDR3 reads CVSSPPSGQLSTDTQYF. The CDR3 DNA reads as TGTGTCAGCAGCCCACCGTCAGGACAGCTTAGCACAGATACGCAGTATTTT. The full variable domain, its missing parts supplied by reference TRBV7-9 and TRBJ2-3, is DTGVSQNPRHKITKRGQNVTFRCDPISEHNRLYWYRQTLGQGPEFLTYFQNEAQLEKSRLLSDRFSAERPKGSFSTLEIQRTEQGDSAMYLCVSSPPSGQLSTDTQYFGPGTRLTVL.

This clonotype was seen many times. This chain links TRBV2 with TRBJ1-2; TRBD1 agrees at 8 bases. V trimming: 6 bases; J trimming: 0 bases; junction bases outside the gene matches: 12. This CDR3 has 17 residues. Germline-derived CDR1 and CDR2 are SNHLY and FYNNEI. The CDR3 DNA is TGTGCCAGCAGGCAACCGGGACAGGAGAAAACTAACTATGGCTACACCTTC. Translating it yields CASRQPGQEKTNYGYTF.

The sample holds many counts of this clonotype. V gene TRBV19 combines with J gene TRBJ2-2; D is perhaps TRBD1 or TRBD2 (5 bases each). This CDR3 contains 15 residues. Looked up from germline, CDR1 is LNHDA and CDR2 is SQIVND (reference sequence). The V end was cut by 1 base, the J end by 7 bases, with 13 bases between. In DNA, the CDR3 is TGTGCCAGTAGTATAGGAGGGGCAGGATTCGGGGAGCTGTTTTTT. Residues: CASSIGGAGFGELFF.

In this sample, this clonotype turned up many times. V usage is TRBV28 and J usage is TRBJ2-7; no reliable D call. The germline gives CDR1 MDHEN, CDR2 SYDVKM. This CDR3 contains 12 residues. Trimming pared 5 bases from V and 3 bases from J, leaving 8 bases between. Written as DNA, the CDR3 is TGTGCCAGCAGTGTTCAGGTCTACGAGCAGTACTTC. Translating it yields CASSVQVYEQYF.

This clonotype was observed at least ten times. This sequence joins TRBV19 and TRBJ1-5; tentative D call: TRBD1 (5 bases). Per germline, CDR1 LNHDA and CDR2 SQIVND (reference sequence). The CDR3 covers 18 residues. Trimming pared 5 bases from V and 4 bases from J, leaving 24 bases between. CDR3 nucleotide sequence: TGTGCCAGTAGTGCCGCCGGCGGGGCAGGGACTGATAATCAGCCCCAGCATTTT. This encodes CASSAAGGAGTDNQPQHF.

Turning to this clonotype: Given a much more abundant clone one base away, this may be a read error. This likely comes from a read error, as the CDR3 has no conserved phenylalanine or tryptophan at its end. CDR3 nucleotide sequence: TGTGCCAGCAGCGGGGGACTAGCGAGGACCGGGGAGCTGTTTCTT. It encodes CASSGGLARTGELFL. The V and J genes are TRBV11-3 and TRBJ2-2; 10 positions match TRBD2. Germline V gene lookup returns CDR1 SGHNT and CDR2 YENEEA. The ends lost 5 bases at V and 5 bases at J; junction bases unmatched: 5. CDR3 length: 15 amino acids.

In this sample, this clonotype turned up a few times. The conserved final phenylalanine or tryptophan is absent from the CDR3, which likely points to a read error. The CDR3 sequence is CASSLGGAGGPYEQYS. The DNA for the CDR3 is TGTGCCAGCAGCTTAGGAGGGGCGGGAGGGCCATACGAGCAGTACTCC. The chain joins TRBV7-2 to TRBJ2-7; 9 bases fit TRBD2. Unmatched junction bases numbered 8, after V lost 1 base and J lost 4 bases. CDR1 is SGHTA, CDR2 FQGNSA, per germline. The CDR3 has 16 amino acids.

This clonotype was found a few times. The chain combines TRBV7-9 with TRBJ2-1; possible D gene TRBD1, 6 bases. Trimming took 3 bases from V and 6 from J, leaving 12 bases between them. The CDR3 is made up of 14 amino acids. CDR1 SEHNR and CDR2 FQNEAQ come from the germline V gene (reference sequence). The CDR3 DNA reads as TGTGCCAGCAGCTTCAGGGACATGCCCAATGAGCAGTTCTTC. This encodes CASSFRDMPNEQFF. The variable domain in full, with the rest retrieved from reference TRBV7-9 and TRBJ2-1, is DTGVSQNPRHKITKRGQNVTFRCDPISEHNRLYWYRQTLGQGPEFLTYFQNEAQLEKSRLLSDRFSAERPKGSFSTLEIQRTEQGDSAMYLCASSFRDMPNEQFFGPGTRLTVL.

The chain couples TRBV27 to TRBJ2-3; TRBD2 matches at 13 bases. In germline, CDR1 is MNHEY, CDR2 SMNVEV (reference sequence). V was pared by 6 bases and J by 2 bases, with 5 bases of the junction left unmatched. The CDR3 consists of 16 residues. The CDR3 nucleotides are TGTGCCAGCAGGCCCGGACTAGCGGGGGTCACAGATACGCAGTATTTT. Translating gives CASRPGLAGVTDTQYF.

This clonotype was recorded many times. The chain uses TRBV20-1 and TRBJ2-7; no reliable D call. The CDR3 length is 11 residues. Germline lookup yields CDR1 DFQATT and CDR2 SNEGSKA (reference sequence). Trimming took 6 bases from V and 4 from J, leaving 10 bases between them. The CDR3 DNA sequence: TGCAGTGCCCCGCTCGGATACGAGCAGTACTTC. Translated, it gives CSAPLGYEQYF.

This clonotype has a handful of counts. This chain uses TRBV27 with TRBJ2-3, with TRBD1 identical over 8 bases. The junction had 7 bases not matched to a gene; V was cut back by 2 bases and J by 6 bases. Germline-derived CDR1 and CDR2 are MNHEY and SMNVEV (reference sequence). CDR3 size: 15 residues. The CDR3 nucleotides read TGTGCCAGCAGTTTAGTTGCCAGGGGGCCTGATACGCAGTATTTT. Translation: CASSLVARGPDTQYF.

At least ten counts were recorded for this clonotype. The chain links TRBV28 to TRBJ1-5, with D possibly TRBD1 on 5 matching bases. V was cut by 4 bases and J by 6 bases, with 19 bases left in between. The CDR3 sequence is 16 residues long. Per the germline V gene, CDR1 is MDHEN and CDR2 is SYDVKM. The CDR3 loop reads CASSYIRSFRAQPQHF. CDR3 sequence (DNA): TGTGCCAGCAGTTACATCCGGTCCTTCAGGGCTCAGCCCCAGCATTTT.

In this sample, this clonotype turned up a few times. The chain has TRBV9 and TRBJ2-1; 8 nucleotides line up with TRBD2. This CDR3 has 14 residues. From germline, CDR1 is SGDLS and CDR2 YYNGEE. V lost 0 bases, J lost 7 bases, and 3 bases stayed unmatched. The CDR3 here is CASSVGSGVNEQFF. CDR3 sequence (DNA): TGTGCCAGCAGCGTAGGTAGCGGGGTAAATGAGCAGTTCTTC.

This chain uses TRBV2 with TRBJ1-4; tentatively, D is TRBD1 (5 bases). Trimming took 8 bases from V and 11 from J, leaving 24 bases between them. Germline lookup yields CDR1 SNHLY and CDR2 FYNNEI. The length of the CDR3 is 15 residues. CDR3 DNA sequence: TGTGCCAGCGGGGAATCCGGGGGACCTGGTGGGAAACTGTTTTTT. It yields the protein CASGESGGPGGKLFF. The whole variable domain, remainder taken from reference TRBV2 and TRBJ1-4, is EPEVTQTPSHQVTQMGQEVILRCVPISNHLYFYWYRQILGQKVEFLVSFYNNEISEKSEIFDDQFSVERPDGSNFTLKIRSTKLEDSAMYFCASGESGGPGGKLFFGSGTQLSVL.

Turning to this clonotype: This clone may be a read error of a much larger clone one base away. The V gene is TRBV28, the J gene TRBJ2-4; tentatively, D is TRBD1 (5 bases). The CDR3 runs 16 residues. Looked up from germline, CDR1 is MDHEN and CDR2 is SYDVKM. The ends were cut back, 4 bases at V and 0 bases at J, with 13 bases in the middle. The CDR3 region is CASSWGPKVAKNIQYF. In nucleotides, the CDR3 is TGTGCCAGCAGTTGGGGCCCAAAAGTAGCCAAAAACATTCAGTACTTC.